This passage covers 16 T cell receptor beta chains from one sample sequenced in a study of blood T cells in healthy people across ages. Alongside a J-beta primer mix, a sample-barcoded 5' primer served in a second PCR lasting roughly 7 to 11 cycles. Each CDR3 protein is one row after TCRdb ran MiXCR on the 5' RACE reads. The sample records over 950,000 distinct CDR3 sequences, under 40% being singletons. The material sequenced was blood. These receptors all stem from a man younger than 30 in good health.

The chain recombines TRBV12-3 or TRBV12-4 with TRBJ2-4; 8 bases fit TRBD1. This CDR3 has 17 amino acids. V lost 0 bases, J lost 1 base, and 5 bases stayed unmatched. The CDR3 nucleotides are TGTGCCAGCAGTTTAGCGCTCAGGGGGCTTGCCAAAAACATTCAGTACTTC. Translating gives CASSLALRGLAKNIQYF.

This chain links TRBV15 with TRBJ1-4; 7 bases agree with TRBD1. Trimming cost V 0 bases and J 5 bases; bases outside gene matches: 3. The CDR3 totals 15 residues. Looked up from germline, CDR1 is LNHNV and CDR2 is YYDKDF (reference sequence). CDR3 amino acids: CATSRDGTENEKLFF. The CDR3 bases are TGTGCCACCAGCAGAGACGGGACAGAAAATGAAAAACTGTTTTTT.

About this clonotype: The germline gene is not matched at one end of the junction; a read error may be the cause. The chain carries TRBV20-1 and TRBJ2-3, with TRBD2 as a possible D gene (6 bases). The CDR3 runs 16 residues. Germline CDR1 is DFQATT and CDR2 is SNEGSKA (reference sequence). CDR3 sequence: CSARSRWLTSTDSQYF. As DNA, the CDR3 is TGCAGTGCTAGGTCTCGTTGGCTAACTAGCACAGATTCGCAGTATTTT.

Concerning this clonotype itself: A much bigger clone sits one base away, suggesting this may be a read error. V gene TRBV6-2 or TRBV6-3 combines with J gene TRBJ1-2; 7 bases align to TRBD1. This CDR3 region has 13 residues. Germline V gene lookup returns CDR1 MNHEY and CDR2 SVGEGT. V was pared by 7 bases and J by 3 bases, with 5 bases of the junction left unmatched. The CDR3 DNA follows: TGTGCCAGCACGGACAGGAGCCACTATGGCTACACCTTC. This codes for CASTDRSHYGYTF.

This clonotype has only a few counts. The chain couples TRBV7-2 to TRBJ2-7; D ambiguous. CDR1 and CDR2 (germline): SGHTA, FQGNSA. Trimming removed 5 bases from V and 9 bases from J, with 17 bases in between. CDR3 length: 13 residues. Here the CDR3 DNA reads TGTGCCAGCAGCCTGGAACAGAGTTTTGGGCAGTACTTC. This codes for CASSLEQSFGQYF. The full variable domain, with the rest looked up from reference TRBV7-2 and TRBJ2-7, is GAGVSQSPSNKVTEKGKDVELRCDPISGHTALYWYRQSLGQGLEFLIYFQGNSAPDKSGLPSDRFSAERTGGSVSTLTIQRTQQEDSAVYLCASSLEQSFGQYFGPGTRLTVT.

As DNA, the CDR3 is TGCAGTGCTGGACGAATAACAGGTGAGGGCAATCAGCCCCAGCATTTT. Protein: CSAGRITGEGNQPQHF. This chain links TRBV20-1 with TRBJ1-5; possibly TRBD1 for D (5 bases). The CDR3 is made up of 16 amino acids. Germline loops: CDR1 DFQATT, CDR2 SNEGSKA (reference sequence). The V end lost 5 bases, the J end lost 2 bases, and 19 bases lay between the germline ends.

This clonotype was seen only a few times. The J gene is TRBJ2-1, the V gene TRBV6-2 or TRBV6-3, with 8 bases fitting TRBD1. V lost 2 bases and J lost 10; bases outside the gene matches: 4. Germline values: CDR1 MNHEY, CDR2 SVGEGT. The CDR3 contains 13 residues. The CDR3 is CASSYGQGSEQFF. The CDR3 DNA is TGTGCCAGCAGTTACGGACAGGGATCGGAGCAGTTCTTC.

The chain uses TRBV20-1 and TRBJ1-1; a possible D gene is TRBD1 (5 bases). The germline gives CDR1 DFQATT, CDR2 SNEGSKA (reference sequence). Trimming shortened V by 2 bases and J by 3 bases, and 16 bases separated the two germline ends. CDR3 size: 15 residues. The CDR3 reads CSARFGNLGDTEAFF. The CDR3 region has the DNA TGCAGTGCTAGATTTGGAAACTTGGGGGACACTGAAGCTTTCTTT.

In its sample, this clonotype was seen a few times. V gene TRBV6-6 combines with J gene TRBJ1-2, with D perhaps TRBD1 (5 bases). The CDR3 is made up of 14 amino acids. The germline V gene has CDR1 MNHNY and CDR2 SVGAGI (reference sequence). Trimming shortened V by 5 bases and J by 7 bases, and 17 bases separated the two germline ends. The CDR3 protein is CASSTLQGRGGYTF. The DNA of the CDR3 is TGTGCCAGCAGTACCCTTCAGGGTCGGGGTGGCTACACCTTC.

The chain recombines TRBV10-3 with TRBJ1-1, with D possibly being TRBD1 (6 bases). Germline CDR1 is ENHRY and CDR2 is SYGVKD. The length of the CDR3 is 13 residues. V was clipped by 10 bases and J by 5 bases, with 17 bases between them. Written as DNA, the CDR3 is TGTGCCACCGAAACAGGGACGGGGACTGAAGCTTTCTTT. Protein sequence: CATETGTGTEAFF.

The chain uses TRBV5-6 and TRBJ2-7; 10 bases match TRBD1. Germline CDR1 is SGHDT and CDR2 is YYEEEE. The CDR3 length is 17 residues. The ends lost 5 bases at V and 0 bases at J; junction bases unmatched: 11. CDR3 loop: CASRKDRGLFYSYEQYF. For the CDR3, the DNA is TGTGCCAGCAGAAAAGACAGGGGGCTCTTTTACTCCTACGAGCAGTACTTC.

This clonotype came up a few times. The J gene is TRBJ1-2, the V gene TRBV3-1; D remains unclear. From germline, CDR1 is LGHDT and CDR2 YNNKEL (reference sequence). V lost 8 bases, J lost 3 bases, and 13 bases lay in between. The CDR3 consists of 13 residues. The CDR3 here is CASSHYGDYGYTF. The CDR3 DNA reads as TGTGCCAGCTCCCATTACGGAGACTATGGCTACACCTTC.

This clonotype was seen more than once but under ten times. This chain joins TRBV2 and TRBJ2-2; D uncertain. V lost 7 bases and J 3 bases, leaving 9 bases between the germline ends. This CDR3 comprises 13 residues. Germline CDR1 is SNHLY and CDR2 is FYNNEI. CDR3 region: CASKRADTGELFF. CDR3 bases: TGTGCCAGCAAACGGGCGGACACCGGGGAGCTGTTTTTT.

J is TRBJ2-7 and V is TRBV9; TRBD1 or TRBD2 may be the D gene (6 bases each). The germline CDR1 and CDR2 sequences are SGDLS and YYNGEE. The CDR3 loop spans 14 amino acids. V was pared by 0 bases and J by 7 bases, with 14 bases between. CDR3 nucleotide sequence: TGTGCCAGCAGCGTAGATGGCGGGGACAATGAGCAGTACTTC. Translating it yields CASSVDGGDNEQYF.

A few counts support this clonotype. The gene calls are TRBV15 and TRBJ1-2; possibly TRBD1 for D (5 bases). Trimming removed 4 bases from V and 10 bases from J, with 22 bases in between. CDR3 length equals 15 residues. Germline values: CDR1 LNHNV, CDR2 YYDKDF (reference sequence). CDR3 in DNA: TGTGCCACCAGCACCCTGCAAAGGAAGGACAACGACTACACCTTC. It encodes CATSTLQRKDNDYTF.

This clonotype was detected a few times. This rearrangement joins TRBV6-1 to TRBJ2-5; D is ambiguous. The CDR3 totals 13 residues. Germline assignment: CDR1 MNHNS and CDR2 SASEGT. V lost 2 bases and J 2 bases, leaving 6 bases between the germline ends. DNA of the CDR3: TGTGCCAGCAGTGAAATGACACAAGAGACCCAGTACTTC. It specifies CASSEMTQETQYF.